Only a few counts were recorded for the clone carrying this T cell receptor (beta chain). The target antigen is unknown. The sample belongs to a study of early T cells in non-severe SARS-CoV-2 infection. Study context: Alpha and beta chains were unpaired, from unsorted whole-blood bulk RNA.

As part of library construction, unique molecular identifiers were attached to individual cDNA molecules. TCRdb independently ran MiXCR on the 5' RACE reads; one entry per CDR3 protein. The table shows approximately 22,000 distinct CDR3 sequences, with about 4.7% occurring only once. Study-level points and caveats: VDJdb matching, biased toward anti-spike CD8 responses, missed private and CD4 specificities.

Specimen: whole blood. The sequence was collected from an adult who was a healthcare worker with PCR-confirmed SARS-CoV-2 infection or an uninfected control (not recorded which).

The CDR3 sequence is CASSQELAGKTQYF. The DNA for the CDR3 is TGTGCCAGCAGCCAAGAATTAGCGGGGAAGACCCAGTACTTC. V and J are TRBV14 and TRBJ2-5, with 8 bases aligning to TRBD2. V lost 0 bases, J lost 6 bases, and 3 bases stayed unmatched. This CDR3 is 14 amino acids long. In germline, CDR1 is SGHDN, CDR2 FVKESK.